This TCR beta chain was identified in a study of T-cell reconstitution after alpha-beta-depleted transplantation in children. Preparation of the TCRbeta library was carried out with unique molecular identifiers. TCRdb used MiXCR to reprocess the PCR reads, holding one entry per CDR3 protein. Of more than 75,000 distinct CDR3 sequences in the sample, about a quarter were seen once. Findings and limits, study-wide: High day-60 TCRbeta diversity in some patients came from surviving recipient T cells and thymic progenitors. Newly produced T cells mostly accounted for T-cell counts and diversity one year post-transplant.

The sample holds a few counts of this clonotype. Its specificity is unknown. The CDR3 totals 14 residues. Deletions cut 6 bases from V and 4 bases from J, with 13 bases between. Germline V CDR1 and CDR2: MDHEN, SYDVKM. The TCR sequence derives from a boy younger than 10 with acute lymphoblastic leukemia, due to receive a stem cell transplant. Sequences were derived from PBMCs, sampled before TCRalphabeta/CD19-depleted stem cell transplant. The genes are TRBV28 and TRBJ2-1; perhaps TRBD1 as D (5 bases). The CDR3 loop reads CASRVRSGYNEQFF. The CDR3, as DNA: TGTGCCAGCAGGGTACGATCAGGGTACAATGAGCAGTTCTTC.